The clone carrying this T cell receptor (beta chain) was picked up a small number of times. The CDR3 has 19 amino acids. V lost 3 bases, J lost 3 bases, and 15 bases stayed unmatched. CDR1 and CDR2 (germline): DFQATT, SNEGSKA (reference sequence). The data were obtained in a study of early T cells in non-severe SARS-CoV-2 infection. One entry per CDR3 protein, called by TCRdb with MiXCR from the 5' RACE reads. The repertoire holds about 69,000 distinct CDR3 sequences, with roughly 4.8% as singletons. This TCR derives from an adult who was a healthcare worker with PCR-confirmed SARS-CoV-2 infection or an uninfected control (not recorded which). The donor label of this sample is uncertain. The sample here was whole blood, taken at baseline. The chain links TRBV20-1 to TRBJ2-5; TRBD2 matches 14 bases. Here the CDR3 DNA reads TGCAGTGCTAGGGGGACTAGCGGGGGCCCCTACATGGCTAAAGAGACCCAGTACTTC. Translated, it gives CSARGTSGGPYMAKETQYF.